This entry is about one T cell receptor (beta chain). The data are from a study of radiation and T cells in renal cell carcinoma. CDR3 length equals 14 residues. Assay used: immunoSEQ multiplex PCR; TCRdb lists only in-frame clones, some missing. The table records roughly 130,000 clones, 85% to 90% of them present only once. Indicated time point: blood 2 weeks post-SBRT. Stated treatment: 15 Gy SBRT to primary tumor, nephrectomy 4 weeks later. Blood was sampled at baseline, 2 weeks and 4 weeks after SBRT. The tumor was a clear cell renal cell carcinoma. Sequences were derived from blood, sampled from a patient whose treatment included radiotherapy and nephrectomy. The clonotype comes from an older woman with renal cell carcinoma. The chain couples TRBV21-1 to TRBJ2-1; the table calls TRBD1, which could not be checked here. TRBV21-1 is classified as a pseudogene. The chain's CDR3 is CASTTGMSYNEQFF. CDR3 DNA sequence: TGTGCCAGCACCACAGGGATGAGCTACAATGAGCAGTTCTTC.